The 30 T cell receptor beta chains below were found in one sample sequenced in a study of cytomegalovirus exposure and HLA in healthy donors. Primers included in the PCR were 60 Vbeta and 13 Jbeta primers. This table comes from immunoSEQ multiplex PCR, and its TCRdb copy is limited to in-frame clones, with some not included. The sample carries 80,000 to 95,000 clones, over 55% recorded once. Material for sequencing was PBMCs. These receptors were obtained from a young woman in good health and CMV-seropositive.

This chain uses TRBV7-3 with TRBJ2-2; the D is unclear. This CDR3 spans 14 amino acids. Trimming took 2 bases from V and 4 from J, leaving 8 bases between them. The germline CDR1 and CDR2 sequences are SGHTA and FQGTGA. CDR3 in amino acids: CASSLFGSTGELFF. In nucleotides, the CDR3 is TGTGCCAGCAGCTTATTCGGGTCCACCGGGGAGCTGTTTTTT.

Comments on this clone: Other DNA sequences in the sample encode the same CDR3. The chain employs TRBV15 and TRBJ2-3, with TRBD2 identical over 8 bases. In germline, CDR1 is LNHNV, CDR2 YYDKDF (reference sequence). There are 17 residues in the CDR3. V was pared by 0 bases and J by 6 bases, with 11 bases of the junction left unmatched. Here the CDR3 DNA reads TGTGCCACCAGCAGAGATTCTAACGGGAGGGTCCTGGATACGCAGTATTTT. Amino acids: CATSRDSNGRVLDTQYF.

This sequence joins TRBV13 and TRBJ2-3; 7 positions agree with TRBD2. After removal of 5 bases from V and 1 base from J, the junction contained 6 bases not matched to a gene. The CDR3 is 15 residues long. Looked up from germline, CDR1 is PRHDT and CDR2 is FYEKMQ (reference sequence). This chain's CDR3 is CASSLRGVGTDTQYF. CDR3 sequence (DNA): TGTGCCAGCAGCCTACGGGGGGTGGGCACAGATACGCAGTATTTT.

The V call is TRBV10-3, the J call TRBJ2-1, with 7 bases matching TRBD2. The ends lost 3 bases at V and 6 bases at J; junction bases unmatched: 5. This CDR3 comprises 14 residues. The germline gives CDR1 ENHRY, CDR2 SYGVKD. This CDR3 is CAISDKTSLNEQFF. In DNA, the CDR3 is TGTGCCATCAGTGATAAGACTAGCCTCAATGAGCAGTTCTTC.

The chain couples TRBV7-2 to TRBJ1-5; 7 bases line up with TRBD1. V lost 3 bases and J lost 3; bases outside the gene matches: 2. CDR1 SGHTA and CDR2 FQGNSA come from the germline V gene. This CDR3 has 14 amino acids. DNA for the CDR3: TGTGCCAGCAGCTTTACAGGGGTCAATCAGCCCCAGCATTTT. It codes for CASSFTGVNQPQHF.

The gene calls are TRBV28 and TRBJ1-1, with 9 bases lining up with TRBD1. Germline-derived CDR1 and CDR2 are MDHEN and SYDVKM. The junction had 6 bases not matched to a gene; V was cut back by 4 bases and J by 0 bases. The CDR3 contains 16 residues. DNA of the CDR3: TGTGCCAGCAGTTCCCCCGGACAGGGGATGAACACTGAAGCTTTCTTT. It codes for CASSSPGQGMNTEAFF.

V is TRBV5-4 and J is TRBJ2-1; TRBD2 agrees at 9 bases. The CDR3 totals 15 residues. The V and J ends lost 4 bases and 4 bases, in that order; junction bases with no gene match: 6. Germline V CDR1 and CDR2: SGHNT, YYREEE (reference sequence). Here the CDR3 DNA reads TGTGCCAGCAGCGGTAGCGGGGGAACATACAATGAGCAGTTCTTC. Its translation: CASSGSGGTYNEQFF.

V usage is TRBV7-2 and J usage is TRBJ1-1, with D hard to call. This CDR3 is 14 amino acids long. The germline V and J ends were trimmed by 1 base and 1 base, with 7 bases remaining between them. Germline V gene sequence: CDR1 SGHTA, CDR2 FQGNSA. The CDR3 DNA is TGTGCCAGCAGCTTAGACGTCAGGAACACTGAAGCTTTCTTT. It codes for CASSLDVRNTEAFF.

This clone was counted only a few times. One junction end does not reproduce the germline sequence, and a read error may be involved. V gene TRBV27 combines with J gene TRBJ1-6; D remains unclear. This CDR3 spans 14 amino acids. Germline V gives CDR1 MNHEY, CDR2 SMNVEV (reference sequence). CDR3 protein: CASSFRPAGSALHF. The CDR3 DNA reads TGTGCCAGCAGTTTTCGACCGGCGGGTTCAGCCCTCCACTTT.

This clone was counted between two and nine times. The V call is TRBV19, the J call TRBJ1-2, with 8 bases aligning to TRBD1. The ends lost 7 bases at V and 3 bases at J; junction bases unmatched: 7. This CDR3 region has 14 residues. The germline V gene has CDR1 LNHDA and CDR2 SQIVND (reference sequence). CDR3 region: CASTQTGVYYGYTF. The CDR3 DNA follows: TGTGCCAGTACCCAGACAGGGGTATACTATGGCTACACCTTC.

This clone came up a few times. The chain has TRBV6-6 and TRBJ1-3, with D possibly matching TRBD1 (5 bases). Germline V gene data show CDR1 as MNHNY and CDR2 as SVGAGI (reference sequence). The CDR3 is 13 amino acids. Deletions cut 6 bases from V and 4 bases from J, with 10 bases between. CDR3 loop: CASRDTDGNTIYF. The CDR3 DNA follows: TGTGCCAGCAGGGACACCGACGGAAACACCATATATTTT.

The CDR3: CATSRGGGSNQPQHF. CDR3 sequence (DNA): TGTGCCACCAGCAGGGGAGGGGGGAGCAATCAGCCCCAGCATTTT. This chain uses TRBV15 with TRBJ1-5, with TRBD1 as a possible D gene (6 bases). Per the germline V gene, CDR1 is LNHNV and CDR2 is YYDKDF (reference sequence). Trimming left V 3 bases short and J 1 base short, with 10 bases between. The CDR3 loop spans 15 amino acids.

The chain couples TRBV28 to TRBJ2-1, with D perhaps matching TRBD1 (6 bases). The V gene's germline CDR1 is MDHEN and CDR2 SYDVKM. V was shortened by 1 base and J by 4 bases, with 14 bases between the two germline ends. CDR3 length: 16 residues. CDR3: CASSLLLQGSYNEQFF. For the CDR3, the DNA is TGTGCCAGCAGTTTATTACTCCAGGGGTCGTACAATGAGCAGTTCTTC.

The chain couples TRBV7-2 to TRBJ1-1; D gene uncertain. Germline values: CDR1 SGHTA, CDR2 FQGNSA. V lost 3 bases, J lost 5 bases, and 19 bases lay in between. This CDR3 is built from 16 residues. This chain's CDR3 is CASSFPGLSLGTEAFF. DNA of the CDR3: TGTGCCAGCAGCTTCCCCGGACTGTCTCTCGGGACTGAAGCTTTCTTT. The variable domain in full, completed from reference TRBV7-2 and TRBJ1-1, reads GAGVSQSPSNKVTEKGKDVELRCDPISGHTALYWYRQSLGQGLEFLIYFQGNSAPDKSGLPSDRFSAERTGGSVSTLTIQRTQQEDSAVYLCASSFPGLSLGTEAFFGQGTRLTVV.

The V and J genes are TRBV12-5 and TRBJ2-7; 8 nucleotides line up with TRBD1. The CDR3 totals 16 residues. Losses at the gene ends were 6 bases for V and 4 bases for J; bases not matched to a gene: 14. Germline CDR1 and CDR2: LGHNT and FRNRAP. Here the CDR3 DNA reads TGTGCTAGTGGCCCTGACAGGGGCCACCTCCGTTACGAGCAGTACTTC. This sequence encodes CASGPDRGHLRYEQYF.

The chain employs TRBV7-6 and TRBJ2-5, with D tentatively TRBD1 (5 bases). From germline, CDR1 is SGHVS and CDR2 FNYEAQ. Trimming cost V 1 base and J 2 bases, with 8 bases left between them. The CDR3 totals 14 residues. This CDR3 reads CASSLGQIQETQYF. The DNA of the CDR3 is TGTGCCAGCAGCTTAGGACAGATACAAGAGACCCAGTACTTC.

The rearrangement links TRBV15 to TRBJ2-3; D ambiguous. Germline V gene lookup returns CDR1 LNHNV and CDR2 YYDKDF (reference sequence). This CDR3 is 14 amino acids long. V was cut by 9 bases and J by 2 bases, with 15 bases left in between. The CDR3 region is CATRVSIFTDTQYF. The CDR3 nucleotides are TGTGCCACGCGAGTTTCCATCTTCACAGATACGCAGTATTTT.

The chain joins TRBV19 to TRBJ2-2; no definite D call. The germline V gene has CDR1 LNHDA and CDR2 SQIVND (reference sequence). Trimming shortened V by 5 bases and J by 8 bases, and 12 bases separated the two germline ends. This CDR3 has 13 residues. CDR3 sequence (DNA): TGTGCCAGTAGTTATCAGGCCCGAGGGGAGCTGTTTTTT. Translating it yields CASSYQARGELFF.

The chain recombines TRBV11-2 with TRBJ1-1, with 7 bases that match TRBD1. Germline CDR1 SGHAT, CDR2 FQNNGV. The CDR3 totals 16 residues. Trimming cost V 5 bases and J 0 bases; bases outside gene matches: 9. The CDR3 loop reads CASSARTGEVNTEAFF. As DNA, the CDR3 is TGTGCCAGCAGCGCCCGCACAGGGGAGGTGAACACTGAAGCTTTCTTT.

The genes are TRBV7-8 and TRBJ2-7, with 11 bases fitting TRBD2. The CDR3 consists of 17 residues. Germline CDR1 is SGHVS and CDR2 is FQNEAQ. Germline trimming cut 5 bases from V and 0 bases from J; bases unmatched to any gene: 9. CDR3 nucleotides: TGTGCCAGCAGCCCAAGGGGACTAGCGGAGATCTCCTACGAGCAGTACTTC. Amino acids: CASSPRGLAEISYEQYF.

A note on this clone: The sample contains more than one DNA sequence encoding this CDR3. This chain links TRBV19 with TRBJ2-7; 8 bases are a match to TRBD1. The CDR3 extends over 14 amino acids. V gave up 5 bases and J gave up 2 bases; unmatched junction bases: 5. The germline gives CDR1 LNHDA, CDR2 SQIVND (reference sequence). The CDR3 protein is CASSPGTGPYEQYF. DNA of the CDR3: TGTGCCAGTAGTCCAGGGACAGGACCCTACGAGCAGTACTTC.

CDR3 sequence reads: CASSQLTGFEQYF. CDR3 nucleotides: TGTGCCAGCAGCCAACTTACAGGGTTCGAGCAGTACTTC. The rearrangement uses TRBV14 and TRBJ2-7, with D possibly TRBD1 on 6 matching bases. The CDR3 runs to 13 residues. With 2 bases removed from V and 6 bases from J, the gap between germline ends came to 11 bases. CDR1 is SGHDN, CDR2 FVKESK, per germline.

The chain carries TRBV27 and TRBJ1-5; TRBD1 is a possible D gene (5 bases). CDR3 size: 16 residues. Trimming cost V 4 bases and J 6 bases, with 19 bases left between them. The germline V gene has CDR1 MNHEY and CDR2 SMNVEV (reference sequence). This CDR3 is CASSSLSRRGSQPQHF. As DNA, the CDR3 is TGTGCCAGCAGTTCTCTATCCAGAAGGGGCAGTCAGCCCCAGCATTTT.

This clone was seen only a few times. This sample also contains other DNA sequences that code for the same CDR3. The chain recombines TRBV19 with TRBJ1-1; D uncertain. The germline gives CDR1 LNHDA, CDR2 SQIVND (reference sequence). The V end was cut by 3 bases, the J end by 1 base, with 6 bases between. The CDR3 extends over 13 amino acids. The CDR3 loop reads CASSIGQNTEAFF. CDR3 coding DNA: TGTGCCAGTAGTATTGGGCAGAACACTGAAGCTTTCTTT.

This clone was seen only once. This rearrangement joins TRBV5-5 to TRBJ2-7; 9 nucleotides match TRBD1. Germline CDR1 reads SGHKS; CDR2 reads YYEKEE (reference sequence). The ends lost 2 bases at V and 3 bases at J; junction bases unmatched: 6. The CDR3 sequence is 15 residues long. Here the CDR3 reads CASSFPGQGVYEQYF. The DNA for the CDR3 is TGTGCCAGCAGCTTCCCGGGACAGGGAGTCTACGAGCAGTACTTC.

The chain is built from TRBV7-8 and TRBJ2-5, with a possible D match to TRBD2 (5 bases). Germline-derived CDR1 and CDR2 are SGHVS and FQNEAQ. Between the trimmed V and J ends, which lost 5 bases and 2 bases, there was a span of 12 bases. The CDR3 is 14 residues long. The CDR3, as DNA: TGTGCCAGCAGCCCCGAGGGCGGGCAAGAGACCCAGTACTTC. Translating it yields CASSPEGGQETQYF.

V is TRBV2 and J is TRBJ2-7, with 10 bases fitting TRBD1. Germline-derived CDR1 and CDR2 are SNHLY and FYNNEI. Trimming cost V 4 bases and J 2 bases; bases outside gene matches: 2. The CDR3 is made up of 14 amino acids. The CDR3 DNA sequence: TGTGCCAGCAGTGGAGGACAGGGGGCCTACGAGCAGTACTTC. Encoded protein: CASSGGQGAYEQYF.

The chain has TRBV2 and TRBJ2-3; D remains unclear. This CDR3 region has 14 residues. Trimming took 6 bases from V and 2 from J, leaving 12 bases between them. Germline CDR1 is SNHLY and CDR2 is FYNNEI. The CDR3 spells CASRDSEYTDTQYF. In nucleotides, the CDR3 is TGTGCCAGCAGAGACTCGGAATACACAGATACGCAGTATTTT.

V usage is TRBV15 and J usage is TRBJ2-2; D perhaps matches TRBD2 (6 bases). V was shortened by 3 bases and J by 6 bases, with 23 bases between the two germline ends. CDR3 length equals 18 residues. In germline, CDR1 is LNHNV, CDR2 YYDKDF (reference sequence). In nucleotides, the CDR3 is TGTGCCACCAGCAGGGGTCCCGGGGCGGGCCGGGGGTCCGGGGAGCTGTTTTTT. Amino acid sequence: CATSRGPGAGRGSGELFF.

This sequence joins TRBV23-1 and TRBJ1-6; 9 nucleotides line up with TRBD1. TRBV23-1 qualifies as an ORF whose function is uncertain. V shed 8 bases and J 8 bases; nucleotides not matched to a gene: 19. CDR3 length equals 18 residues. The CDR3 is CASQRQGVSDIWDSPLHF. CDR3 DNA: TGCGCCAGCCAGCGACAGGGGGTATCTGATATATGGGATTCACCCCTCCACTTT.